What follows are 13 T cell receptor beta chains derived from one specimen sequenced in a study of Graves' ophthalmopathy and Graves' hyperthyroidism (dated by TCRdb to about 2018). For sequencing, an Illumina HiSeq 2000 was employed. TCR beta CDR3 regions were amplified from RNA transcripts for repertoire sequencing. The first round was an RT-PCR using HTBI primers with the Qiagen OneStep RT-PCR kit, and this first round was followed by a second-round multiplex PCR, then size selection and purification. TCRdb reprocessed the public reads (quality trimming at Q25 with fastp, clone calling with MiXCR) and kept in-frame beta chains. Rows are unified per CDR3 protein, each entry keeping the most common DNA and genes. In all, the sample holds 450,000 to 600,000 distinct CDR3 sequences, and roughly 40% of those were seen once. Clones ranked in the top ten supply around 4% of the sample. The sample was peripheral blood or thyroid tissue (not recorded which). The receptors come from an adult man with Graves' hyperthyroidism.

With respect to this clonotype: This sequence may be a read error, since a much larger clone differs from it by one base. This sequence joins TRBV6-6 and TRBJ2-7, with 7 bases matching TRBD2. Germline V gene data show CDR1 as MNHNY and CDR2 as SVGAGI (reference sequence). Unmatched junction bases numbered 8, after V lost 4 bases and J lost 2 bases. This CDR3 is built from 15 residues. The CDR3 here is CASSCELAATYEQYF. The CDR3 region has the DNA TGTGCCAGCAGTTGCGAGCTAGCGGCAACCTACGAGCAGTACTTC.

This clonotype has a count of ten or more. The rearrangement joins TRBV12-3 or TRBV12-4 to TRBJ2-2; D unclear. The V end lost 3 bases, the J end lost 8 bases, and 7 bases lay between the germline ends. This CDR3 is 12 amino acids long. The CDR3 protein is CASSFVRGELFF. CDR3 bases: TGTGCCAGCAGTTTTGTTCGGGGGGAGCTGTTTTTT.

Ten or more counts support this clonotype. V and J are TRBV29-1 and TRBJ2-2; possible D gene TRBD2, 5 bases. Trimming removed 1 base from V and 2 bases from J, with 11 bases in between. Germline loops: CDR1 SQVTM, CDR2 ANQGSEA. The CDR3 extends over 15 amino acids. CDR3 sequence: CSVEGEGGNTGELFF. The CDR3 DNA follows: TGCAGCGTTGAAGGAGAGGGCGGTAACACCGGGGAGCTGTTTTTT.

This clonotype came up a few times. The chain links TRBV30 to TRBJ2-6; 8 positions agree with TRBD1. The CDR3 runs 15 residues. Trimming cost V 3 bases and J 2 bases; bases outside gene matches: 3. In germline, CDR1 is GTSNPN, CDR2 SVGIG (reference sequence). The CDR3 region is CAWRDRATGANVLTF. DNA of the CDR3: TGTGCCTGGAGGGACAGGGCGACTGGGGCCAACGTCCTGACTTTC.

The chain links TRBV24-1 to TRBJ2-1; D gene ambiguous. Trimming stripped 2 bases from V and 4 bases from J, with 17 bases between. The CDR3 is 17 residues long. Germline V gives CDR1 KGHDR, CDR2 SFDVKD. CDR3 nucleotide sequence: TGTGCCACCAGTGATTCAAGGCGGTCCGAGAATTACAATGAGCAGTTCTTC. It specifies CATSDSRRSENYNEQFF.

This clonotype has just a few counts. J is TRBJ2-7 and V is TRBV14; D is ambiguous. The end of the DNA is better explained by TRBJ2-1, so the J call may be wrong. Germline CDR1 and CDR2: SGHDN and FVKESK. This CDR3 spans 14 amino acids. CDR3 loop: CASSQDRVYNEQFF. The CDR3 bases are TGTGCCAGCAGCCAAGATCGAGTTTACAATGAGCAGTTCTTC.

This clonotype came up many times. The chain joins TRBV7-8 to TRBJ2-7; 7 bases are shared with TRBD1. This CDR3 comprises 15 residues. Germline lookup yields CDR1 SGHVS and CDR2 FQNEAQ. V lost 6 bases and J lost 0; bases outside the gene matches: 8. DNA of the CDR3: TGTGCCAGCAGTGCTAGACAGGGTCCCTCCTACGAGCAGTACTTC. Translating it yields CASSARQGPSYEQYF.

This chain links TRBV15 with TRBJ1-1; a possible D gene is TRBD1 (6 bases). The CDR3 is 14 amino acids. Germline CDR1 and CDR2: LNHNV and YYDKDF (reference sequence). The ends were cut back, 5 bases at V and 5 bases at J, with 15 bases in the middle. The CDR3 region has the DNA TGTGCCACCAGCCCCAGGGGAGGTAGGACTGAAGCTTTCTTT. Amino acid sequence: CATSPRGGRTEAFF.

The chain recombines TRBV7-9 with TRBJ2-5; D is possibly TRBD2 (6 bases). TRBJ2-1 matches the DNA end more closely, so the J call is doubtful. Per germline, CDR1 SEHNR and CDR2 FQNEAQ (reference sequence). This CDR3 contains 14 residues. The CDR3, as DNA: TGTGCCAGCAGCTTATTGGCGGGAAGGGGTGAGCAGTTCTTC. Translating gives CASSLLAGRGEQFF.

Notes on this clonotype: It may be a read error: a sequence one base away is much more abundant. The V gene is TRBV10-3, the J gene TRBJ1-1; possibly TRBD1 for D (6 bases). CDR3 length: 16 residues. Per the germline V gene, CDR1 is ENHRY and CDR2 is SYGVKD. V was shortened by 5 bases and J by 1 base, with 17 bases between the two germline ends. CDR3 sequence: CAISHIPGHSNTEAFF. CDR3 coding DNA: TGTGCCATCAGTCACATTCCGGGACACTCGAACACTGAAGCTTTCTTT.

The chain combines TRBV7-9 with TRBJ2-7; TRBD1 matches at 8 bases. Germline V gives CDR1 SEHNR, CDR2 FQNEAQ (reference sequence). The CDR3 runs 15 residues. V lost 5 bases to trimming and J lost 0 bases; unmatched junction nucleotides: 6. CDR3 protein: CASSLWDRSSYEQYF. The CDR3, as DNA: TGTGCCAGCAGCCTGTGGGACAGGAGCTCCTACGAGCAGTACTTC.

The chain uses TRBV10-2 and TRBJ2-7, with 9 bases identical to TRBD1. J lost 3 bases, V lost 10 bases, and 10 bases had no gene match. Germline V gene sequence: CDR1 WSHSY, CDR2 SAAADI. The CDR3 spans 14 residues. CDR3 nucleotides: TGCGCCACCTCCTTGACAGGGGGAGTCTACGAGCAGTACTTC. Protein: CATSLTGGVYEQYF.

There are many counts of this clonotype. The chain has TRBV7-9 and TRBJ1-2; D is uncertain. Germline assignment: CDR1 SEHNR and CDR2 FQNEAQ (reference sequence). The CDR3 has 13 residues. Trimming removed 2 bases from V and 0 bases from J, with 4 bases in between. CDR3 sequence (DNA): TGTGCCAGCAGCTTACCCTCTAACTATGGCTACACCTTC. Protein product: CASSLPSNYGYTF.